The 17 T cell receptor beta chains given below trace back to one sample, sequenced in a study of blood T cell repertoires in COVID-19. Method: immunoSEQ multiplex PCR; TCRdb's copy keeps in-frame clones and lacks some. The sample carries roughly 140,000 clones, 80% to 90% recorded once. What was sequenced was PBMCs or T cells enriched from blood (not recorded which). These receptors all stem from a middle-aged man who had recovered from COVID-19.

This chain links TRBV10-3 with TRBJ2-7, with a possible D match to TRBD1 (5 bases). Looked up from germline, CDR1 is ENHRY and CDR2 is SYGVKD. This CDR3 has 11 residues. V gave up 11 bases and J gave up 4 bases, with 12 bases separating them. The CDR3, as DNA: TGTGCCTCTGGACAAGATTACGAGCAGTACTTC. Translated: CASGQDYEQYF.

The J gene is TRBJ1-1, the V gene TRBV18; 8 nucleotides match TRBD1. CDR1 KGHSH and CDR2 LQKENI come from the germline V gene. This CDR3 spans 16 amino acids. Trimming at V came to 2 bases and at J to 5 bases, leaving 10 bases not matched to a gene. For the CDR3, the DNA is TGTGCCAGCTCACCAGTTGGACAGGGAGCTAGGACTGAAGCTTTCTTT. The encoded protein is CASSPVGQGARTEAFF.

The J gene is TRBJ1-1, the V gene TRBV6-5; 10 bases fit TRBD1. CDR3 length: 15 residues. V dropped 0 bases and J dropped 8; count of bases not matched to a gene: 6. Germline loops: CDR1 MNHEY, CDR2 SVGAGI. The CDR3: CASSYSSGTGVEAFF. The DNA of the CDR3 is TGTGCCAGCAGTTACTCCTCAGGGACAGGGGTCGAAGCTTTCTTT.

Only a few counts were recorded for this clone. The chain combines TRBV4-3 with TRBJ2-7; possibly TRBD1 for D (6 bases). CDR1 is LGHNA and CDR2 is YSLEER in the germline V gene. This CDR3 has 15 amino acids. V was trimmed by 0 bases and J by 3 bases, leaving 12 bases between them. The CDR3 DNA reads TGCGCCAGCAGCCAAGAGTGGCAGGGGCACTACGAGCAGTACTTC. Protein: CASSQEWQGHYEQYF.

The V call is TRBV18, the J call TRBJ1-5; D ambiguous. The CDR3 runs 15 residues. CDR1 and CDR2 (germline): KGHSH, LQKENI. V was shortened by 3 bases and J by 6 bases, with 15 bases between the two germline ends. The CDR3 DNA follows: TGTGCCAGCTCACCGGGGAGGGCAGTGGGTCAGCCCCAGCATTTT. Translation gives CASSPGRAVGQPQHF.

The V gene is TRBV6-4, the J gene TRBJ2-5; TRBD1 matches 9 bases. The CDR3 has 15 residues. V lost 0 bases to trimming and J lost 4 bases; unmatched junction nucleotides: 3. Germline-derived CDR1 and CDR2 are MRHNA and SNTAGT. The chain's CDR3 is CASSDSTGGGETQYF. The CDR3 coding sequence is TGTGCCAGCAGTGACTCGACAGGGGGAGGAGAGACCCAGTACTTC.

V gene TRBV19 combines with J gene TRBJ2-7; TRBD1 agrees at 7 bases. V trimming: 5 bases; J trimming: 4 bases; junction bases outside the gene matches: 5. From germline, CDR1 is LNHDA and CDR2 SQIVND (reference sequence). CDR3 length: 13 amino acids. CDR3 sequence: CASSDRGRYEQYF. CDR3 in DNA: TGTGCCAGTAGTGATAGGGGGCGATACGAGCAGTACTTC.

The table lists this clone with a few counts. The gene calls are TRBV5-1 and TRBJ1-1; 9 positions match TRBD1. The CDR3 runs to 14 residues. The J segment lost 6 bases and the V segment lost 4 bases, leaving 7 bases of the junction unmatched. Per germline, CDR1 SGHRS and CDR2 YFSETQ. CDR3 sequence: CASSRGQGFAEAFF. For the CDR3, the DNA is TGCGCCAGCAGCAGGGGACAGGGTTTCGCTGAAGCTTTCTTT.

The V gene is TRBV4-1, the J gene TRBJ1-5, with 9 bases identical to TRBD1. With 4 bases clipped from V and 0 bases from J, the junction kept 4 bases outside the gene matches. CDR3 length equals 16 residues. Looked up from germline, CDR1 is MGHRA and CDR2 is YSYEKL. The CDR3 DNA reads as TGCGCCAGCAGCCGGGGACAGGGCGGTAGCAATCAGCCCCAGCATTTT. Translation: CASSRGQGGSNQPQHF.

The DNA of the CDR3 is TGTGCCAGCGGAAGGACAGGTTCCTACAATGAGCAGTTCTTC. Translation: CASGRTGSYNEQFF. This chain connects TRBV7-8 to TRBJ2-1; 7 bases align to TRBD1. The CDR3 totals 14 residues. Germline-derived CDR1 and CDR2 are SGHVS and FQNEAQ. V was pared by 8 bases and J by 1 base, with 5 bases of the junction left unmatched.

This chain uses TRBV7-9 with TRBJ2-2, with 9 bases identical to TRBD2. V trimming: 3 bases; J trimming: 7 bases; junction bases outside the gene matches: 9. This CDR3 region has 16 residues. The V gene's germline CDR1 is SEHNR and CDR2 FQNEAQ (reference sequence). CDR3 region: CASSLGVAGAIGELFF. In DNA form, the CDR3 reads TGTGCCAGCAGCTTGGGTGTAGCGGGGGCCATCGGGGAGCTGTTTTTT.

The gene calls are TRBV5-4 and TRBJ2-7; 7 positions match TRBD2. V lost 4 bases and J lost 7; bases outside the gene matches: 5. The CDR3 consists of 12 residues. CDR1 and CDR2 from the germline V gene are SGHNT and YYREEE (reference sequence). CDR3 bases: TGTGCCAGCAGCCCCTTGGGGGGGGAGCAGTACTTC. Translated: CASSPLGGEQYF.

The J gene is TRBJ2-2, the V gene TRBV4-3; D may be TRBD2 (6 bases). Germline V gene data show CDR1 as LGHNA and CDR2 as YSLEER. The CDR3 contains 15 residues. Trimming took off 2 bases at V and 7 bases at J, with 14 bases between the two ends. The CDR3 DNA reads as TGCGCCAGCAGCCAACAGACTAGGAGTAACGGGGAGCTGTTTTTT. As protein: CASSQQTRSNGELFF.

V usage is TRBV6-8 and J usage is TRBJ1-6, with D possibly matching TRBD1 (5 bases). Germline V gene sequence: CDR1 MNHGY, CDR2 SAAAGT. Between the trimmed V and J ends, which lost 6 bases and 6 bases, there was a span of 15 bases. This CDR3 has 15 residues. This chain's CDR3 is CASSPDTFVNSPLHF. Here the CDR3 DNA reads TGTGCCAGCAGCCCGGACACATTTGTTAATTCACCCCTCCACTTT.

The rearrangement links TRBV18 to TRBJ2-5; 9 positions agree with TRBD2. From germline, CDR1 is KGHSH and CDR2 LQKENI. Germline trimming cut 3 bases from V and 1 base from J; bases unmatched to any gene: 12. CDR3 length equals 18 residues. In DNA form, the CDR3 reads TGTGCCAGCTCACCGGGGGGTGAGGCTAGCGGGGCCCAAGAGACCCAGTACTTC. Translation: CASSPGGEASGAQETQYF.

V is TRBV5-1 and J is TRBJ2-3; tentatively, D is TRBD2 (5 bases). Between the trimmed V and J ends, which lost 1 base and 2 bases, there was a span of 8 bases. This CDR3 comprises 14 residues. Germline CDR1 reads SGHRS; CDR2 reads YFSETQ. Written as DNA, the CDR3 is TGCGCCAGCAGCTTGAGGGAGACCACAGATACGCAGTATTTT. Amino acid sequence: CASSLRETTDTQYF.

The rearrangement joins TRBV4-1 to TRBJ2-1; the match to TRBD2 covers 9 bases. Looked up from germline, CDR1 is MGHRA and CDR2 is YSYEKL. The CDR3 contains 17 residues. The ends lost 2 bases at V and 2 bases at J; junction bases unmatched: 7. The CDR3 is CASSQLKTSGTYNEQFF. DNA for the CDR3: TGCGCCAGCAGCCAACTCAAGACTAGCGGCACCTACAATGAGCAGTTCTTC.